Listed below are T cell receptor beta chains from one sample, sequenced in a study of shared clonotypes between healthy human individuals. Method: immunoSEQ multiplex PCR; TCRdb's copy keeps in-frame clones and lacks some. The sample contains 550,000 to 850,000 clones, about 74% of which appear only once. The material sequenced was memory CD4+ T cells sorted from blood. The source of these receptors is a woman aged 25 to 45 in good health. Each CDR3 is given with its conserved first and last residue.

CDR3 protein,J gene,V gene
CASIGRQGSTYEQYF,TRBJ2-7,TRBV6-4
CASSWGLAGGPGNEQFF,TRBJ2-1,TRBV7-9
CASSQVNLVATGELFF,TRBJ2-2,TRBV4-1
CASSLLGDGNSPLHF,TRBJ1-6,TRBV5-1
CASSPDPFREGDTGELFF,TRBJ2-2,TRBV4-2
CASSIGQGGNTEAFF,TRBJ1-1,TRBV19
CASSVSTGGYGEQYF,TRBJ2-7,TRBV19
CASSEAGGRQPQHF,TRBJ1-5,TRBV6-1
CASSLAVFYEQYF,TRBJ2-7,TRBV5-1
CASSLRQGEAFF,TRBJ1-1,TRBV5-1
CASTPSGQGFTGELFF,TRBJ2-2,TRBV7-9
CASSVLTSGSGEQYF,TRBJ2-7,TRBV11-1
CSVFGQENYGYTF,TRBJ1-2,TRBV29-1
CASSLSRAGNTEAFF,TRBJ1-1,TRBV28
CSVVDPSSGNTIYF,TRBJ1-3,TRBV29-1
CASSFGQGASEAFF,TRBJ1-1,TRBV18
CASSQAAGGAKAFF,TRBJ1-1,TRBV14
CASSSRVRNTEAFF,TRBJ1-1,TRBV5-5
CSVEGGQAGEKLFF,TRBJ1-4,TRBV29-1
CASSQGQVEQYF,TRBJ2-7,TRBV28
CASRVTLGTSGRANEQFF,TRBJ2-1,TRBV19
CASSQAGQDKGYTF,TRBJ1-2,TRBV4-1
CASSLAIGVEQFF,TRBJ2-1,TRBV11-2
CASSETGAAKNIQYF,TRBJ2-4,TRBV2
CSALSGRVSYEQYF,TRBJ2-7,TRBV29-1
CASSESGGDNEQFF,TRBJ2-1,TRBV11-3
CASGKGEGAADTQYF,TRBJ2-3,TRBV6-5
CASSYPGIYGYTF,TRBJ1-2,TRBV28
CASSHQLAGGDTQYF,TRBJ2-3,TRBV4-1